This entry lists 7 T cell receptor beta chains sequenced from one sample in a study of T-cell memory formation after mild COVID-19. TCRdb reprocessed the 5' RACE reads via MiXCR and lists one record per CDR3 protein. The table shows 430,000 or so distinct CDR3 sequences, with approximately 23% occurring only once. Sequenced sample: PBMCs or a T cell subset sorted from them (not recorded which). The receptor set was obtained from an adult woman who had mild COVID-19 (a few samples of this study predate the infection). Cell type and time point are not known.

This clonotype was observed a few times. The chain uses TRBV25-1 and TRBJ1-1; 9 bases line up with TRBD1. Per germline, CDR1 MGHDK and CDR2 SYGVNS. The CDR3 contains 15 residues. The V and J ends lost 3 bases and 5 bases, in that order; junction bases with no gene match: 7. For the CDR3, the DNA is TGTGCCAGCAGTGATTCCGACAGGGGGGTGACTGAAGCTTTCTTT. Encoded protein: CASSDSDRGVTEAFF.

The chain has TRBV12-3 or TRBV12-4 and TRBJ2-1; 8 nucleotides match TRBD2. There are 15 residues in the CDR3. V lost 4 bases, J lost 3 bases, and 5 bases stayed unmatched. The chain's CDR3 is CASSYGGANYNEQFF. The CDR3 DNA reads TGTGCCAGCAGTTACGGGGGGGCCAACTACAATGAGCAGTTCTTC.

The CDR3, as DNA: TGTGCCAGCAGAGACCGGGACAGACCGATCCACAGACGAGGCGAGCAGTACTTC. This encodes CASRDRDRPIHRRGEQYF. V and J are TRBV5-6 and TRBJ2-7, with TRBD1 matching over 7 bases. The CDR3 runs 18 residues. The ends lost 5 bases at V and 6 bases at J; junction bases unmatched: 23. Germline V CDR1 and CDR2: SGHDT, YYEEEE.

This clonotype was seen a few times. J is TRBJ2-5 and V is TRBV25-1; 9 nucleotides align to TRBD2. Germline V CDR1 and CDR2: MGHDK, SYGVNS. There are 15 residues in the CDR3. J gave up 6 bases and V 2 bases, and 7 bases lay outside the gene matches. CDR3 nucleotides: TGTGCCAGCAGTGAAGTTGTTAGCGGGAGCAAGACCCAGTACTTC. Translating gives CASSEVVSGSKTQYF. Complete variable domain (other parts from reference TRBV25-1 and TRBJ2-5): EADIYQTPRYLVIGTGKKITLECSQTMGHDKMYWYQQDPGMELHLIHYSYGVNSTEKGDLSSESTVSRIRTEHFPLTLESARPSHTSQYLCASSEVVSGSKTQYFGPGTRLLVL.

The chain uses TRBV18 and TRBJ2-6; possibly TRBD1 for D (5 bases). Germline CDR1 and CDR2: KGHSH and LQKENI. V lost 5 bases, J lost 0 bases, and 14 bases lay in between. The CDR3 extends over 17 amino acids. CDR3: CASSVTGRHSGANVLTF. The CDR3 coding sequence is TGTGCCAGCTCAGTCACAGGCCGCCACTCTGGGGCCAACGTCCTGACTTTC.

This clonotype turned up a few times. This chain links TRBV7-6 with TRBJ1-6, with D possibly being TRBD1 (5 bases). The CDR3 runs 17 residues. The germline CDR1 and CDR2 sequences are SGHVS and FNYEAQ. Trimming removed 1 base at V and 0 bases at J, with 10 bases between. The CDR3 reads CASSLDRGGSYNSPLHF. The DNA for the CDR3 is TGTGCCAGCAGCTTAGATCGGGGCGGCTCCTATAATTCACCCCTCCACTTT.

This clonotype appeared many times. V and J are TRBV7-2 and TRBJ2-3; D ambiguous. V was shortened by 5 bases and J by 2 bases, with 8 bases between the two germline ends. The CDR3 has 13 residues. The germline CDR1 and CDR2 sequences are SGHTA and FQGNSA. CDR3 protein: CASSPRTTDTQYF. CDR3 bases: TGTGCCAGCAGCCCCCGGACCACAGATACGCAGTATTTT.